Presented here are 3 T cell receptor beta chains from one specimen sequenced in a study of T cells after yellow fever vaccination. TCRdb reprocessed the 5' RACE reads via MiXCR and lists one record per CDR3 protein. The sample lists some 170,000 distinct CDR3 sequences; around 9% were seen once. The sample in question was CD8+ T cells sorted from PBMCs, obtained 45 days after the yellow fever booster vaccination. The receptor source for this set is a man aged 18 to 29 who received the YFV17D yellow fever vaccine.

This clonotype was counted at least ten times. This sequence joins TRBV20-1 and TRBJ2-2; D not resolved. This CDR3 has 13 amino acids. CDR1 and CDR2 from the germline V gene are DFQATT and SNEGSKA (reference sequence). V was cut by 2 bases and J by 13 bases, with 17 bases left in between. CDR3 in amino acids: CSARTAAGNSLFF. The CDR3 nucleotides are TGCAGTGCTAGAACGGCGGCCGGCAATTCGCTGTTTTTT.

V usage is TRBV20-1 and J usage is TRBJ2-1; D may match TRBD1 or TRBD2 (6 bases each). V lost 5 bases to trimming and J lost 8 bases, with 10 bases between them. The germline V gene has CDR1 DFQATT and CDR2 SNEGSKA (reference sequence). CDR3 size: 11 residues. The CDR3 protein is CSALGGDEQFF. The CDR3 DNA follows: TGCAGTGCTCTGGGGGGCGATGAGCAGTTCTTC.

This chain joins TRBV6-2 or TRBV6-3 and TRBJ2-7; TRBD1 is a possible D gene (5 bases). The germline gives CDR1 MNHEY, CDR2 SVGEGT. V was pared by 5 bases and J by 3 bases, with 14 bases between. This CDR3 region has 14 residues. The CDR3 DNA follows: TGTGCCAGCAGTCCGGCAAAGGGGATCTACGAGCAGTACGTC. It is translated as CASSPAKGIYEQYV.